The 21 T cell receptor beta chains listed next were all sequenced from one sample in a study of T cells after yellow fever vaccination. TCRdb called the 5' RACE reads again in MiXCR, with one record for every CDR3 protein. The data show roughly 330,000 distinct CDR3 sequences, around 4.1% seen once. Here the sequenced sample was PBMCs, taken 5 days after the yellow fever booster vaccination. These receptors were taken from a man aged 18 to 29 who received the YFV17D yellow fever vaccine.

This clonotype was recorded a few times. The CDR3 bases are TGCAGCGTTGTAGGGCCAGATGAAAAACTGTTTTTT. Translated: CSVVGPDEKLFF. The gene calls are TRBV29-1 and TRBJ1-4, with no clear D. Germline V lookup: CDR1 SQVTM, CDR2 ANQGSEA. The CDR3 sequence is 12 residues long. Trimming stripped 4 bases from V and 6 bases from J, with 9 bases between.

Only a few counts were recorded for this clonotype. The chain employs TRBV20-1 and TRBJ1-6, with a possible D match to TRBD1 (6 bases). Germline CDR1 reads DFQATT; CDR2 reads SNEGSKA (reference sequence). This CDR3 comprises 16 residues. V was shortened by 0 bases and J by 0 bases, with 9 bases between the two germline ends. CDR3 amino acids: CSARDRGSSYNSPLHF. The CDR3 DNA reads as TGCAGTGCTAGAGATAGGGGGAGCTCCTATAATTCACCCCTCCACTTT.

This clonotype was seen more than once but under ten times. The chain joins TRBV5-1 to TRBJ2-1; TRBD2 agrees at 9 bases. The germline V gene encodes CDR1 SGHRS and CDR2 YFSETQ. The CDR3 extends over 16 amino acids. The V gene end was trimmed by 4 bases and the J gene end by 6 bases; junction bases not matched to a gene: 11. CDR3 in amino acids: CASSPSVAGGGNEQFF. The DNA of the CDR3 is TGCGCCAGCAGCCCGTCAGTGGCGGGGGGGGGCAATGAGCAGTTCTTC.

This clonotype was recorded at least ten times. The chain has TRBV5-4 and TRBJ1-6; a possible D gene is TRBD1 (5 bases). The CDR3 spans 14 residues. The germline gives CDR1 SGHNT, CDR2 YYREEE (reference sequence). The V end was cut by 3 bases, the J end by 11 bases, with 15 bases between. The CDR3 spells CASSSQGMRTPLHF. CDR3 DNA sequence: TGTGCCAGCAGCTCCCAGGGAATGAGGACACCCCTCCACTTT.

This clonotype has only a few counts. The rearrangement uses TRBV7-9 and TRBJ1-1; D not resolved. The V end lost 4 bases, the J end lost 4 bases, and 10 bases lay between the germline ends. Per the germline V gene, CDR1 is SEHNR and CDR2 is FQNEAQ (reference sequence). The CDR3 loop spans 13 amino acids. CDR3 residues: CASSSDVGTEAFF. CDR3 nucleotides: TGTGCCAGCAGCTCGGACGTGGGCACTGAAGCTTTCTTT.

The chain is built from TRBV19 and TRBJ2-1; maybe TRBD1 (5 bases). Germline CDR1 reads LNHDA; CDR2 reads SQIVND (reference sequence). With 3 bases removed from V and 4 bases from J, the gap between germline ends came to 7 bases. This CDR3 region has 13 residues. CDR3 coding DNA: TGTGCCAGTAGTATCAGGGTGTACAATGAGCAGTTCTTC. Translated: CASSIRVYNEQFF.

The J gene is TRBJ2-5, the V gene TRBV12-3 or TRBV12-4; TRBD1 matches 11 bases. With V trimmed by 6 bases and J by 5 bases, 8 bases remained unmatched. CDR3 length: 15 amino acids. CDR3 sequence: CASSSGQGVEETQYF. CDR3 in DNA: TGTGCCAGCAGCTCGGGACAGGGGGTTGAGGAGACCCAGTACTTC.

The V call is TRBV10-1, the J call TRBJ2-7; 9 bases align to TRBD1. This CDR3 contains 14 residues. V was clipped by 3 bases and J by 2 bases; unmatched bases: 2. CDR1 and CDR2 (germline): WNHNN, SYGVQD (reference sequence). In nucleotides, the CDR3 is TGCGCCAGCAGTGAACAGGGGGCCGCCTACGAGCAGTACTTC. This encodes CASSEQGAAYEQYF.

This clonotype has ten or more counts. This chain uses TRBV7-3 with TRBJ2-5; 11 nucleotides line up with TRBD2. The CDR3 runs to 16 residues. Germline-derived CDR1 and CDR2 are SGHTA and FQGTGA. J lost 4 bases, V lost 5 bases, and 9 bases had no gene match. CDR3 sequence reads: CASSELAGAPLETQYF. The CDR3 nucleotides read TGTGCCAGCAGCGAACTAGCGGGGGCTCCTTTAGAGACCCAGTACTTC.

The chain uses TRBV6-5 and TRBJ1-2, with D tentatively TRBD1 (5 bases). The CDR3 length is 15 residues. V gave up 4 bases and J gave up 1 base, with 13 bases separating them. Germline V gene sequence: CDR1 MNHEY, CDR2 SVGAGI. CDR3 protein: CASSSGTGVNYGYTF. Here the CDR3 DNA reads TGTGCCAGCAGTTCGGGGACTGGGGTTAACTATGGCTACACCTTC.

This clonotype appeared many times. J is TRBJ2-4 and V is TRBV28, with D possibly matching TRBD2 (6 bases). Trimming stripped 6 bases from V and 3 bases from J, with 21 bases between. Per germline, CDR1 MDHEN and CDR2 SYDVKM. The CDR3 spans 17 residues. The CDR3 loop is CASSQRGWGVDKNIQYF. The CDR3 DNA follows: TGTGCCAGCAGCCAACGGGGTTGGGGGGTGGACAAAAACATTCAGTACTTC.

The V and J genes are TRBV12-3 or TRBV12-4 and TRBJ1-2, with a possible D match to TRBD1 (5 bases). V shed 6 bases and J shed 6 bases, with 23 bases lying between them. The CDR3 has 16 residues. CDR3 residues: CASSHQAGSPRDGYTF. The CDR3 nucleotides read TGTGCCAGCAGCCACCAAGCAGGGTCCCCGCGAGATGGCTACACCTTC.

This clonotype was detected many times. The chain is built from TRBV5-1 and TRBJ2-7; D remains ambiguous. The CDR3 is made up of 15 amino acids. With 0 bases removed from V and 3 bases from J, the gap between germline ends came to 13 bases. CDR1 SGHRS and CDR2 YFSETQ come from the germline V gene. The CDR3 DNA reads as TGCGCCAGCAGCTTGGCCGGTGTATTTAGCTACGAGCAGTACGTC. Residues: CASSLAGVFSYEQYV.

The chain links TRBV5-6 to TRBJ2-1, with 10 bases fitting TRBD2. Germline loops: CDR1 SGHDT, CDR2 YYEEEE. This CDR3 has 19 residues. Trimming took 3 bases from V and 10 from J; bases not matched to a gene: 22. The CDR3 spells CASSCAYTSSGGVRGEQFF. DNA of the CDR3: TGTGCCAGCAGCTGCGCTTATACCTCTAGCGGGGGCGTCCGGGGAGAGCAGTTCTTC. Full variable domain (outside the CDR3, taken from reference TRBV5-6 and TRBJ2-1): DAGVTQSPTHLIKTRGQQVTLRCSPKSGHDTVSWYQQALGQGPQFIFQYYEEEERQRGNFPDRFSGHQFPNYSSELNVNALLLGDSALYLCASSCAYTSSGGVRGEQFFGPGTRLTVL.

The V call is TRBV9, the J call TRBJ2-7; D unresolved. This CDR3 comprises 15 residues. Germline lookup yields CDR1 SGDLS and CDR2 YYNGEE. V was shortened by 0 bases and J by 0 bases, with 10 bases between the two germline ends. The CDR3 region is CASSVAHWASYEQYV. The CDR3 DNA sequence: TGTGCCAGCAGCGTAGCCCATTGGGCCTCCTACGAGCAGTACGTC.

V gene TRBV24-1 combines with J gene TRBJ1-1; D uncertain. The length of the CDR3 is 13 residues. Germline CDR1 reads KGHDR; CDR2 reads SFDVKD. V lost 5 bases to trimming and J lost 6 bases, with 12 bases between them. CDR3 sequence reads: CATSVPGNPEAFF. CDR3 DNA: TGTGCCACCAGTGTCCCGGGAAACCCTGAAGCTTTCTTT.

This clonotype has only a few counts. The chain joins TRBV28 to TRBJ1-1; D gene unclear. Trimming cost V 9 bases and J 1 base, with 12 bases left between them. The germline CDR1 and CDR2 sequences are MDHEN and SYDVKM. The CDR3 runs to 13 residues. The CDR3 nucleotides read TGTGCCAGTAGGGCGCCCTGGAACACTGAAGCTTTCTTT. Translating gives CASRAPWNTEAFF.

This CDR3 is CASSQEGSVQAKNIQYF. The CDR3 DNA reads as TGTGCCAGCAGCCAAGAAGGGTCAGTGCAGGCCAAAAACATTCAGTACTTC. The chain links TRBV4-2 to TRBJ2-4; D remains ambiguous. V was shortened by 0 bases and J by 1 base, with 13 bases between the two germline ends. The CDR3 is made up of 17 amino acids. CDR1 is LGHNA, CDR2 YNFKEQ, per germline.

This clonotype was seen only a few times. In nucleotides, the CDR3 is TGTGCCAGCAGCTCTCGACAGGGGGAAGGCTCCTACGAGCAGTACGTC. Its protein product is CASSSRQGEGSYEQYV. This chain joins TRBV7-8 and TRBJ2-7, with 9 bases identical to TRBD1. In germline, CDR1 is SGHVS, CDR2 FQNEAQ. V trimming: 4 bases; J trimming: 0 bases; junction bases outside the gene matches: 7. The CDR3 has 16 residues.

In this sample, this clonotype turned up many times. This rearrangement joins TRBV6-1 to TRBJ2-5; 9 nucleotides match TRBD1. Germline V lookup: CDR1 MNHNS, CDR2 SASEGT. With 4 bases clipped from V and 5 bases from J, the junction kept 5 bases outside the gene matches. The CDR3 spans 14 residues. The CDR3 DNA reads TGTGCCAGCAGTGGATACGGGACAGGGGAGACCCAGTACTTC. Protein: CASSGYGTGETQYF.

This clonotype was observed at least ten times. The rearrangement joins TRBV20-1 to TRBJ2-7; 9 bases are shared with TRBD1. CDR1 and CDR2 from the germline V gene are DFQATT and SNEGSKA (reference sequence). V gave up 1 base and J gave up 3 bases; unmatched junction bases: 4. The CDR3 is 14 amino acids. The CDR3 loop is CSARAGTGIYEQYF. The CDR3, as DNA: TGCAGTGCTAGAGCAGGGACAGGGATCTACGAGCAGTACTTC.